This T cell receptor (beta chain) appears in the sequencing data of a study of T cells after yellow fever vaccination. Study context: Fractions containing few cells were prepared with SMART-Seq v4 Ultra Low Input. Broader study findings: Researchers report a weaker secondary response that nonetheless peaked faster, day 5 versus 15. The study re-detected most primary-vaccination clones after the booster (96% CD4, approximately 88% CD8). Just a small share of clonotypes turned up in the CD4 compartment as well as the CD8 compartment.

Between the trimmed V and J ends, which lost 7 bases and 0 bases, there was a span of 10 bases. Germline CDR1 reads SNHLY; CDR2 reads FYNNEI. The CDR3 length is 14 residues. TCRdb redid the calling of the 5' RACE reads with MiXCR, one entry per CDR3 protein. The sample records roughly 99,000 distinct CDR3 sequences, around 5.8% being singletons. About this clonotype itself: Its specificity is unknown.

The chain combines TRBV2 with TRBJ1-5; unclear D gene. The sequence came from a man between 18 and 29 years old who received the YFV17D yellow fever vaccine. Sample: CD8+ T cells sorted from PBMCs, taken 10 days after the yellow fever booster vaccination. The CDR3 DNA sequence: TGTGCCAGCACCGCGGAAGATAGCAATCAGCCCCAGCATTTT. This gives the protein CASTAEDSNQPQHF.